A single T cell receptor beta chain is shown here with its context. Its target is unknown. This record comes from a study of vaccination effects on CD4 cells after COVID-19. Study in general: Samples were taken post-vaccine, and their median timing was 72 days after the second dose.

The CDR3 runs to 15 residues. Losses at the gene ends were 6 bases for V and 2 bases for J; bases not matched to a gene: 7. The germline V gene encodes CDR1 KGHSH and CDR2 LQKENI. A roughly ten-day culture period preceded the isolation of CD4+ T cells. Subjects were given two BNT162b2 or mRNA-1273 vaccine doses. No vaccinee had earlier SARS-CoV-2 infection, and nucleocapsid antibodies were negative. Half-medium replacement with IL-2 medium occurred on days 3 and 7. Here immunoSEQ multiplex PCR was the method, and the copy in TCRdb shows in-frame clones only, minus some. The sample consists of about 57,000 clones, approximately 80% of them appearing once.

The sample was CD4+ T cells from PBMCs cultured without peptide, taken after COVID-19 vaccination. This TCR was recovered from a human donor who received a COVID-19 vaccine. The V call is TRBV18, the J call TRBJ1-5; 7 nucleotides align to TRBD1. The CDR3, as DNA: TGTGCCAGCTCGGGAGGGGGCTCGGGCAATCAGCCCCAGCATTTT. The encoded protein is CASSGGGSGNQPQHF. The whole variable domain, filled in from reference TRBV18 and TRBJ1-5, reads NAGVMQNPRHLVRRRGQEARLRCSPMKGHSHVYWYRQLPEEGLKFMVYLQKENIIDESGMPKERFSAEFPKEGPSILRIQQVVRGDSAAYFCASSGGGSGNQPQHFGDGTRLSIL.